What follows are 30 T cell receptor beta chains derived from one specimen sequenced in a study of T-cell memory formation after mild COVID-19. MiXCR, run by TCRdb on the 5' RACE reads, gives a single entry per CDR3 protein. Of about 390,000 distinct CDR3 sequences in the sample, roughly 21% were seen once. Sequenced material: PBMCs or a T cell subset sorted from them (not recorded which). The receptors were gathered from an adult woman who had mild COVID-19 (a few samples of this study predate the infection). Cell type and time point are not known.

This clonotype was counted a few times. The V call is TRBV10-2, the J call TRBJ2-1; tentatively, D is TRBD1 (5 bases). Germline-derived CDR1 and CDR2 are WSHSY and SAAADI. The ends were cut back, 5 bases at V and 9 bases at J, with 14 bases in the middle. The CDR3 length is 13 residues. The CDR3: CASSLTEGPEQFF. The CDR3 bases are TGCGCCAGCAGTTTGACAGAAGGCCCTGAGCAGTTCTTC.

The V call is TRBV27, the J call TRBJ1-1, with a possible D match to TRBD1 (5 bases). Trimming removed 4 bases from V and 3 bases from J, with 18 bases in between. CDR1 is MNHEY and CDR2 is SMNVEV in the germline V gene (reference sequence). This CDR3 is 16 amino acids long. In nucleotides, the CDR3 is TGTGCCAGCAGTTCGAATCCCGGGGGTTGGCACACTGAAGCTTTCTTT. It specifies CASSSNPGGWHTEAFF.

This chain uses TRBV30 with TRBJ1-6; TRBD1 matches at 10 bases. V trimming: 1 base; J trimming: 7 bases; junction bases outside the gene matches: 7. The CDR3 has 16 residues. Germline V gene data show CDR1 as GTSNPN and CDR2 as SVGIG (reference sequence). The CDR3 reads CAWSGRTGGWNSPLHF. The CDR3 DNA follows: TGTGCCTGGAGTGGTCGGACAGGGGGGTGGAATTCACCCCTCCACTTT.

V and J are TRBV7-3 and TRBJ2-1; 8 bases map to TRBD1. This CDR3 spans 13 amino acids. Germline CDR1 and CDR2: SGHTA and FQGTGA. Trimming cost V 5 bases and J 9 bases; bases outside gene matches: 6. The CDR3 coding sequence is TGTGCCAGCAGCCTAGGACAGGGAACTGAGCAGTTCTTC. It is translated as CASSLGQGTEQFF.

This clonotype was detected ten times or more. The chain employs TRBV6-2 or TRBV6-3 and TRBJ2-3, with 7 bases lining up with TRBD1. J gave up 2 bases and V 0 bases, and 5 bases lay outside the gene matches. From germline, CDR1 is MNHEY and CDR2 SVGEGT. The length of the CDR3 is 16 residues. CDR3 sequence (DNA): TGTGCCAGCAGTTACTCGATGGACAGGCACACAGATACGCAGTATTTT. Protein sequence: CASSYSMDRHTDTQYF.

This clonotype has only a few counts. V gene TRBV5-6 combines with J gene TRBJ1-1; 7 positions match TRBD1. This CDR3 contains 17 residues. The germline CDR1 and CDR2 sequences are SGHDT and YYEEEE. The junction had 8 bases not matched to a gene; V was cut back by 0 bases and J by 0 bases. The CDR3 sequence is CASSLGGQLNLNTEAFF. The CDR3 DNA sequence: TGTGCCAGCAGCTTGGGGGGACAGCTAAACTTGAACACTGAAGCTTTCTTT.

The chain couples TRBV12-3 or TRBV12-4 to TRBJ2-3; 7 positions match TRBD1. The CDR3 contains 16 residues. V dropped 5 bases and J dropped 0; count of bases not matched to a gene: 8. CDR3 in amino acids: CASSPRGITSTDTQYF. CDR3 DNA sequence: TGTGCCAGCAGTCCCAGGGGGATAACTAGCACAGATACGCAGTATTTT.

There are a few counts of this clonotype. V usage is TRBV5-4 and J usage is TRBJ1-2, with TRBD1 identical over 12 bases. This CDR3 is built from 17 residues. Germline V CDR1 and CDR2: SGHNT, YYREEE (reference sequence). The junction had 14 bases not matched to a gene; V was cut back by 4 bases and J by 7 bases. The CDR3 DNA sequence: TGTGCCAGCAGCCTTAAATCGAGGGGACAGGGGGCTGGTGGCTACACCTTC. Its protein product is CASSLKSRGQGAGGYTF.

The CDR3 region is CAISGSSIGDEAFF. The CDR3 DNA reads TGTGCCATCAGTGGCTCATCAATTGGGGACGAAGCTTTCTTT. This chain connects TRBV10-3 to TRBJ1-1; D is possibly TRBD1 (5 bases). The CDR3 runs 14 residues. Deletions cut 4 bases from V and 8 bases from J, with 17 bases between. Germline V CDR1 and CDR2: ENHRY, SYGVKD.

This clonotype was seen just once. The V and J genes are TRBV5-6 and TRBJ2-1, with 8 bases identical to TRBD2. Per germline, CDR1 SGHDT and CDR2 YYEEEE. Losses at the gene ends were 4 bases for V and 9 bases for J; bases not matched to a gene: 12. The length of the CDR3 is 15 residues. For the CDR3, the DNA is TGTGCCAGCAGCGGGGAAGCGGGAGTTGGGGGTGAGCAGTTCTTC. Amino acid sequence: CASSGEAGVGGEQFF.

This clonotype was observed a few times. The chain has TRBV2 and TRBJ2-7, with D perhaps matching TRBD1 (8 bases). The CDR3 length is 11 residues. Germline CDR1 reads SNHLY; CDR2 reads FYNNEI. Trimming removed 6 bases at V and 7 bases at J, with 10 bases between. CDR3 coding DNA: TGTGCCAGCAGACAGGGGGGGGAGCAGTACTTC. Its translation: CASRQGGEQYF.

The chain couples TRBV3-1 to TRBJ2-1, with 12 nucleotides matching TRBD2. V shed 4 bases, J shed 4 bases, and the junction held 14 bases outside the gene matches. This CDR3 spans 19 amino acids. Germline V gene data show CDR1 as LGHDT and CDR2 as YNNKEL (reference sequence). The CDR3 nucleotides are TGTGCCAGCAGCCCTAGACTAGCGGGAGCACCCATACTGTACAATGAGCAGTTCTTC. It codes for CASSPRLAGAPILYNEQFF.

This chain links TRBV20-1 with TRBJ1-5, with D possibly matching TRBD1 (6 bases). V gave up 0 bases and J gave up 7 bases, with 19 bases separating them. CDR3 length: 16 amino acids. Germline V lookup: CDR1 DFQATT, CDR2 SNEGSKA (reference sequence). The CDR3 bases are TGCAGTGCTAGAGATCGGATCCGGGGGGCAGAACAGCCCCAGCATTTT. Translation: CSARDRIRGAEQPQHF.

This clonotype showed up just a few times. The rearrangement links TRBV2 to TRBJ2-7; a weak D match, TRBD2 (6 bases). Per germline, CDR1 SNHLY and CDR2 FYNNEI. Trimming removed 5 bases at V and 6 bases at J, with 14 bases between. The CDR3 extends over 13 amino acids. CDR3 sequence: CASSRDLSREQYF. In DNA form, the CDR3 reads TGTGCCAGCAGTCGGGACTTAAGTCGCGAGCAGTACTTC. Filled out from reference TRBV2 and TRBJ2-7, the complete variable domain reads EPEVTQTPSHQVTQMGQEVILRCVPISNHLYFYWYRQILGQKVEFLVSFYNNEISEKSEIFDDQFSVERPDGSNFTLKIRSTKLEDSAMYFCASSRDLSREQYFGPGTRLTVT.

A few counts support this clonotype. This sequence joins TRBV15 and TRBJ1-2; a weak D match, TRBD1 (5 bases). This CDR3 is built from 15 residues. The germline gives CDR1 LNHNV, CDR2 YYDKDF (reference sequence). The ends were cut back, 0 bases at V and 5 bases at J, with 13 bases in the middle. The CDR3 is CATSRESGPIYGYTF. Written as DNA, the CDR3 is TGTGCCACCAGCAGAGAATCGGGACCGATATATGGCTACACCTTC.

The V call is TRBV5-1, the J call TRBJ2-7; possibly TRBD2 for D (6 bases). Germline assignment: CDR1 SGHRS and CDR2 YFSETQ. The CDR3 is 14 amino acids. Trimming cost V 0 bases and J 2 bases, with 9 bases left between them. The DNA of the CDR3 is TGCGCCAGCAGCTTGGCCACGGGGGCCTACGAGCAGTACTTC. Translated, it gives CASSLATGAYEQYF.

The sample holds many counts of this clonotype. This chain links TRBV7-8 with TRBJ2-7; no definite D call. With 2 bases removed from V and 1 base from J, the gap between germline ends came to 12 bases. The CDR3 runs 15 residues. The V gene's germline CDR1 is SGHVS and CDR2 FQNEAQ. CDR3 residues: CASSLRAGESYEQYF. The CDR3 coding sequence is TGTGCCAGCAGCTTACGGGCAGGCGAATCCTACGAGCAGTACTTC.

The rearrangement uses TRBV5-1 and TRBJ2-5; 11 bases fit TRBD2. Germline V CDR1 and CDR2: SGHRS, YFSETQ. The ends lost 2 bases at V and 5 bases at J; junction bases unmatched: 11. This CDR3 spans 17 amino acids. CDR3 bases: TGCGCCAGCAGCTTTTCACCGGGACTAGCGGCGGGGGAGACCCAGTACTTC. Translated, it gives CASSFSPGLAAGETQYF.

This clonotype turned up a few times. The chain has TRBV7-9 and TRBJ2-3; D might be TRBD2 (6 bases). The CDR3 spans 15 residues. Germline CDR1 is SEHNR and CDR2 is FQNEAQ (reference sequence). V was shortened by 3 bases and J by 2 bases, with 12 bases between the two germline ends. The chain's CDR3 is CASSLRDSHTDTQYF. The CDR3 DNA sequence: TGTGCCAGCAGCTTGAGGGACTCCCACACAGATACGCAGTATTTT.

This clonotype occurred a few times. The rearrangement links TRBV6-1 to TRBJ1-6; D is ambiguous. Germline CDR1 reads MNHNS; CDR2 reads SASEGT. This CDR3 is 16 amino acids long. Trimming took 4 bases from V and 0 from J, leaving 10 bases between them. The CDR3 nucleotides are TGTGCCAGCAGTGTGCCGGGGAGCTCCTATAATTCACCCCTCCACTTT. Amino acids: CASSVPGSSYNSPLHF.

The J gene is TRBJ2-6, the V gene TRBV5-1; D may be TRBD1 (5 bases). The CDR3 consists of 17 residues. Germline V gene lookup returns CDR1 SGHRS and CDR2 YFSETQ. V was pared by 1 base and J by 4 bases, with 15 bases between. CDR3 sequence: CASSLSGRVSGANVLTF. Here the CDR3 DNA reads TGCGCCAGCAGCTTGAGTGGCAGGGTAAGCGGGGCCAACGTCCTGACTTTC.

The chain recombines TRBV30 with TRBJ2-1; a weak D match, TRBD2 (6 bases). Trimming left V 4 bases short and J 12 bases short, with 22 bases between. Germline CDR1 reads GTSNPN; CDR2 reads SVGIG (reference sequence). The CDR3 sequence is 14 residues long. The CDR3 is CAWNGGTARFGQFF. The CDR3 bases are TGTGCCTGGAATGGGGGGACGGCGCGTTTTGGGCAGTTCTTC.

This chain links TRBV20-1 with TRBJ2-3, with no clear D. V was trimmed by 5 bases and J by 0 bases, leaving 3 bases between them. CDR1 is DFQATT, CDR2 SNEGSKA, per germline (reference sequence). The CDR3 runs 11 residues. The CDR3 DNA reads TGCAGTGCTTCAAGCACAGATACGCAGTATTTT. Protein sequence: CSASSTDTQYF.

Only a few counts were recorded for this clonotype. The CDR3 region is CSARLRGTVYNEQFF. The CDR3 DNA is TGCAGTGCTAGACTTAGAGGGACAGTCTACAATGAGCAGTTCTTC. V gene TRBV20-1 combines with J gene TRBJ2-1; 7 bases map to TRBD1. CDR1 and CDR2 (germline): DFQATT, SNEGSKA (reference sequence). This CDR3 has 15 residues. Unmatched junction bases numbered 7, after V lost 2 bases and J lost 3 bases.

The sample holds one count of this clonotype. The chain uses TRBV27 and TRBJ1-1, with a tentative D call TRBD1 (5 bases). The CDR3 length is 15 residues. Germline V gene data show CDR1 as MNHEY and CDR2 as SMNVEV (reference sequence). Between the trimmed V and J ends, which lost 2 bases and 1 base, there was a span of 11 bases. CDR3 loop: CASSLRPDRNTEAFF. The CDR3 DNA sequence: TGTGCCAGCAGTTTACGGCCCGACAGGAACACTGAAGCTTTCTTT.

This clonotype was seen at least ten times. The CDR3 nucleotides read TGCAGTGCTAGAGCCCGGGACAGGAGCTCCTACGAGCAGTACTTC. Translated: CSARARDRSSYEQYF. The chain employs TRBV20-1 and TRBJ2-7; 8 nucleotides match TRBD1. The CDR3 sequence is 15 residues long. V lost 1 base and J lost 0; bases outside the gene matches: 5. Germline V gene lookup returns CDR1 DFQATT and CDR2 SNEGSKA (reference sequence).

The chain combines TRBV5-6 with TRBJ2-7; 7 bases agree with TRBD1. Trimming cost V 4 bases and J 0 bases; bases outside gene matches: 10. Germline assignment: CDR1 SGHDT and CDR2 YYEEEE. This CDR3 contains 16 residues. DNA of the CDR3: TGTGCCAGCAGCCAACCGACAGGGTCTAACTCCTACGAGCAGTACTTC. Encoded protein: CASSQPTGSNSYEQYF.

This clonotype was picked up a small number of times. The genes are TRBV7-7 and TRBJ2-5; 7 positions agree with TRBD2. With 3 bases clipped from V and 3 bases from J, the junction kept 7 bases outside the gene matches. The CDR3 loop spans 15 amino acids. CDR1 SSHAT and CDR2 FNYEAQ come from the germline V gene (reference sequence). CDR3: CASSFTSGDKETQYF. CDR3 in DNA: TGTGCCAGCAGCTTTACCAGCGGGGATAAAGAGACCCAGTACTTC. Using reference TRBV7-7 and TRBJ2-5 for the parts outside the CDR3, the full variable domain is GAGVSQSPRYKVTKRGQDVTLRCDPISSHATLYWYQQALGQGPEFLTYFNYEAQPDKSGLPSDRFSAERPEGSISTLTIQRTEQRDSAMYRCASSFTSGDKETQYFGPGTRLLVL.

This clonotype was counted a few times. This chain connects TRBV3-1 to TRBJ2-1, with D perhaps matching TRBD1 (6 bases). This CDR3 has 15 residues. The germline V and J ends were trimmed by 5 bases and 4 bases, with 15 bases remaining between them. Germline V gene sequence: CDR1 LGHDT, CDR2 YNNKEL (reference sequence). CDR3 sequence (DNA): TGTGCCAGCAGCATACAGGGCCAAACTTACAATGAGCAGTTCTTC. Translating gives CASSIQGQTYNEQFF.

This clonotype showed up just a few times. Here the CDR3 DNA reads TGTGCCAGCGGGGGACTAGCCCAAGAGACCCAGTACTTC. Its protein is CASGGLAQETQYF. This chain links TRBV3-1 with TRBJ2-5; 9 nucleotides match TRBD2. The V gene end was trimmed by 8 bases and the J gene end by 1 base; junction bases not matched to a gene: 2. CDR3 length equals 13 residues. In germline, CDR1 is LGHDT, CDR2 YNNKEL (reference sequence).